Shown below are 20 T cell receptor beta chains from a single sample sequenced in a study of blood T cells in healthy people across ages. The second PCR ran about 6 to 11 cycles with a sample-barcoded 5' primer and J-beta primers. TCRdb independently ran MiXCR on the 5' RACE reads; one entry per CDR3 protein. The data show roughly 720,000 distinct CDR3 sequences, with about 55% seen just once and roughly 40% held by the top ten. Material for sequencing was blood. The receptors derive from a man older than 75 in good health.

J is TRBJ1-4 and V is TRBV4-1; TRBD1 aligns across 10 bases. V dropped 2 bases and J dropped 7; count of bases not matched to a gene: 4. The V gene's germline CDR1 is MGHRA and CDR2 YSYEKL. This CDR3 comprises 15 residues. The CDR3 DNA is TGCGCCAGCAGCCAACCGGGACAGGGGATTGAAAAACTGTTTTTT. Translating it yields CASSQPGQGIEKLFF.

The V call is TRBV28, the J call TRBJ2-3, with D possibly being TRBD1 (6 bases). Deletions cut 6 bases from V and 14 bases from J, with 21 bases between. The CDR3 is 13 amino acids. Germline CDR1 reads MDHEN; CDR2 reads SYDVKM. The CDR3 sequence: CASRGSRGRYAYF. The CDR3 region has the DNA TGTGCCAGCAGAGGTTCGAGGGGGAGATACGCGTATTTT.

V gene TRBV6-1 combines with J gene TRBJ1-4, with no clear D. The CDR3 runs 15 residues. Trimming pared 5 bases from V and 2 bases from J, leaving 12 bases between. CDR1 and CDR2 (germline): MNHNS, SASEGT. The CDR3 loop is CASSRSKATNEKLFF. The CDR3 coding sequence is TGTGCCAGCAGTCGATCTAAGGCCACTAATGAAAAACTGTTTTTT.

The V and J genes are TRBV9 and TRBJ2-5; tentative D call: TRBD2 (5 bases). The length of the CDR3 is 14 residues. The germline CDR1 and CDR2 sequences are SGDLS and YYNGEE. V was pared by 0 bases and J by 11 bases, with 17 bases between. In DNA, the CDR3 is TGTGCCAGCAGCGTAGGGGCTGGCGGACTTGAGCAGTACTTC. Translating gives CASSVGAGGLEQYF.

The V and J genes are TRBV12-3 or TRBV12-4 and TRBJ2-5; TRBD1 might be the D (6 bases). Deletions cut 6 bases from V and 0 bases from J, with 11 bases between. The CDR3 is 14 amino acids. As DNA, the CDR3 is TGTGCCAGCAGACTTCAGGGGAACCAAGAGACCCAGTACTTC. It is translated as CASRLQGNQETQYF.

The V and J genes are TRBV19 and TRBJ2-7, with 7 positions matching TRBD2. This CDR3 has 15 amino acids. V shed 2 bases, J shed 4 bases, and the junction held 8 bases outside the gene matches. Germline loops: CDR1 LNHDA, CDR2 SQIVND (reference sequence). The CDR3 reads CASSISAGASYEQYF. In nucleotides, the CDR3 is TGTGCCAGTAGTATATCCGCGGGAGCGTCGTACGAGCAGTACTTC.

The rearrangement uses TRBV20-1 and TRBJ1-2, with 9 bases matching TRBD1. Per the germline V gene, CDR1 is DFQATT and CDR2 is SNEGSKA (reference sequence). There are 14 residues in the CDR3. V was pared by 6 bases and J by 3 bases, with 8 bases of the junction left unmatched. The CDR3 DNA reads as TGCAGTGCCCAGGGACAGGGAAGCCACTATGGCTACACCTTC. This translates into CSAQGQGSHYGYTF.

This clonotype was found a few times. This chain uses TRBV6-1 with TRBJ1-2; possible D gene TRBD1, 6 bases. This CDR3 comprises 14 residues. The V end lost 0 bases, the J end lost 5 bases, and 10 bases lay between the germline ends. CDR1 and CDR2 from the germline V gene are MNHNS and SASEGT. The DNA of the CDR3 is TGTGCCAGCAGTGAAGCCGGGGGGCCGTATGGCTACACCTTC. Amino acid sequence: CASSEAGGPYGYTF.

The chain uses TRBV10-3 and TRBJ2-1; no firm D call. The ends were cut back, 0 bases at V and 8 bases at J, with 11 bases in the middle. The CDR3 spans 14 residues. Germline V CDR1 and CDR2: ENHRY, SYGVKD. CDR3 coding DNA: TGTGCCATCAGTGAGTCCCCTCGCGGCGATGAGCAGTTCTTC. This codes for CAISESPRGDEQFF.

The chain has TRBV7-2 and TRBJ2-1; TRBD2 agrees at 8 bases. Germline V gene sequence: CDR1 SGHTA, CDR2 FQGNSA. V lost 5 bases to trimming and J lost 3 bases; unmatched junction nucleotides: 9. The CDR3 totals 16 residues. The CDR3 sequence: CASSVEGGRRYNEQFF. CDR3 nucleotides: TGTGCCAGCAGCGTGGAAGGCGGGAGGCGCTACAATGAGCAGTTCTTC.

The chain carries TRBV6-5 and TRBJ1-5, with a possible D match to TRBD1 (6 bases). Trimming stripped 6 bases from V and 6 bases from J, with 12 bases between. The CDR3 length is 13 residues. CDR1 MNHEY and CDR2 SVGAGI come from the germline V gene. The CDR3 coding sequence is TGTGCCAGCAGACAGGGCGGCGGTCAGCCCCAGCATTTT. This sequence encodes CASRQGGGQPQHF.

This rearrangement joins TRBV5-1 to TRBJ2-4, with D possibly matching TRBD2 (5 bases). The J call may be incorrect, as the DNA end agrees better with TRBJ2-7. The CDR3 runs to 16 residues. The germline V gene has CDR1 SGHRS and CDR2 YFSETQ. The CDR3 coding sequence is TGCGCCAGCAGCTTGCTCAGCAGGAGGAAACAACACGAGCAGTACTTC. This encodes CASSLLSRRKQHEQYF.

The V and J genes are TRBV6-1 and TRBJ2-7, with 10 bases fitting TRBD1. Trimming removed 4 bases from V and 6 bases from J; junction bases left unmatched: 9. This CDR3 comprises 15 residues. Germline CDR1 reads MNHNS; CDR2 reads SASEGT. This chain's CDR3 is CASSAGTGVRGEQYF. Here the CDR3 DNA reads TGTGCCAGCAGTGCCGGGACAGGGGTTCGGGGCGAGCAGTACTTC.

This chain connects TRBV29-1 to TRBJ1-2; 8 bases line up with TRBD1. V lost 5 bases, J lost 4 bases, and 6 bases stayed unmatched. Germline loops: CDR1 SQVTM, CDR2 ANQGSEA. The CDR3 covers 13 residues. The CDR3 region is CSVSQGAGYGYTF. The DNA of the CDR3 is TGCAGCGTTAGTCAGGGGGCAGGCTATGGCTACACCTTC.

This chain links TRBV20-1 with TRBJ1-1; D uncertain. V dropped 3 bases and J dropped 0 bases, with 17 bases sitting between them. The germline CDR1 and CDR2 sequences are DFQATT and SNEGSKA (reference sequence). This CDR3 is built from 16 residues. For the CDR3, the DNA is TGCAGTGCTAGGGGGAGTAATGCGGATATGAACACTGAAGCTTTCTTT. It is translated as CSARGSNADMNTEAFF.

This chain joins TRBV2 and TRBJ2-1; the match to TRBD2 covers 8 bases. Germline V gene sequence: CDR1 SNHLY, CDR2 FYNNEI. The CDR3 runs to 11 residues. The junction had 2 bases not matched to a gene; V was cut back by 7 bases and J by 9 bases. The CDR3 reads CASTRGGEQFF. The CDR3 nucleotides are TGTGCCAGCACCCGGGGGGGTGAGCAGTTCTTC.

Note on this clonotype: The missing conserved phenylalanine or tryptophan at the end of this CDR3 makes a read error likely. V usage is TRBV9 and J usage is TRBJ2-1, with TRBD1 as a possible D gene (5 bases). CDR3 length: 15 amino acids. The V end lost 4 bases, the J end lost 13 bases, and 24 bases lay between the germline ends. Germline lookup yields CDR1 SGDLS and CDR2 YYNGEE. The CDR3 reads CASSPGWLGSETQFL. The CDR3 DNA sequence: TGTGCCAGCAGCCCAGGGTGGCTCGGGTCGGAGACCCAGTTCTTA.

The gene calls are TRBV10-3 and TRBJ2-1; the D call may be TRBD1 or TRBD2 (7 bases each). This CDR3 has 11 residues. The ends were cut back, 10 bases at V and 6 bases at J, with 10 bases in the middle. The germline gives CDR1 ENHRY, CDR2 SYGVKD. The CDR3: CASRGGNEQFF. The CDR3 DNA reads TGTGCCAGCAGGGGGGGCAATGAGCAGTTCTTC.

This chain uses TRBV6-5 with TRBJ2-6; D is unclear. The CDR3 has 15 amino acids. The ends were cut back, 0 bases at V and 4 bases at J, with 7 bases in the middle. Germline CDR1 and CDR2: MNHEY and SVGAGI. CDR3 sequence: CASSYSRAGANVLTF. DNA for the CDR3: TGTGCCAGCAGTTACTCTAGAGCCGGGGCCAACGTCCTGACTTTC.

This clonotype was picked up one time. The J gene is TRBJ2-4, the V gene TRBV7-2, with TRBD2 identical over 10 bases. This CDR3 region has 13 residues. Germline loops: CDR1 SGHTA, CDR2 FQGNSA. The V segment lost 5 bases and the J segment 12 bases; nucleotides outside the gene matches: 7. Here the CDR3 reads CASSTSGRGSQYF. The CDR3 DNA sequence: TGTGCCAGCAGCACCAGCGGGAGGGGGAGTCAGTACTTC.